The 24 T cell receptor beta chains below were found in one sample sequenced in a study of identical twins. MiXCR, applied by TCRdb to the 5' RACE reads, yields one record per CDR3 protein. This table has around 100,000 distinct CDR3 sequences, 5.9% appearing once. The sequenced sample consisted of memory T cells sorted from blood. These receptor sequences come from a woman aged 50 to 60 in good health.

Concerning this clonotype itself: Just one base apart from a much larger clone, this may be a read error. The chain joins TRBV2 to TRBJ2-7; 10 bases fit TRBD1. The J segment lost 6 bases and the V segment lost 8 bases, leaving 13 bases of the junction unmatched. The CDR3 contains 15 residues. Germline V lookup: CDR1 SNHLY, CDR2 FYNNEI. CDR3 region: CASSVTGQGYVEQYF. The CDR3 DNA sequence: TGTGCCAGCTCGGTTACGGGACAGGGGTATGTCGAGCAGTACTTC.

The gene calls are TRBV6-1 and TRBJ1-1; D might be TRBD1 (5 bases). The V gene lost 5 bases and the J gene lost 0 bases, with 10 bases spanning the gap. The CDR3 has 14 amino acids. Germline V gene data show CDR1 as MNHNS and CDR2 as SASEGT. This CDR3 reads CASSRDFMNTEAFF. The CDR3 region has the DNA TGTGCCAGCAGTCGGGACTTCATGAACACTGAAGCTTTCTTT.

This clonotype was seen many times. This chain uses TRBV28 with TRBJ2-1; D unclear. CDR3 length equals 11 residues. CDR1 is MDHEN, CDR2 SYDVKM, per germline. With 11 bases removed from V and 6 bases from J, the gap between germline ends came to 11 bases. DNA of the CDR3: TGTGCCGGGCAAAGAGGCAATGAGCAGTTCTTC. Its protein is CAGQRGNEQFF.

In its sample, this clonotype was seen many times. The gene calls are TRBV20-1 and TRBJ2-7, with TRBD2 identical over 9 bases. The CDR3 extends over 14 amino acids. Germline-derived CDR1 and CDR2 are DFQATT and SNEGSKA (reference sequence). V shed 5 bases and J 2 bases; nucleotides not matched to a gene: 7. CDR3 amino acids: CSALPRLAAYEQYF. The DNA for the CDR3 is TGCAGTGCTCTACCGAGACTAGCGGCCTACGAGCAGTACTTC.

This clonotype was observed at least ten times. V gene TRBV12-3 or TRBV12-4 combines with J gene TRBJ2-1; TRBD2 aligns across 9 bases. V lost 6 bases to trimming and J lost 7 bases; unmatched junction nucleotides: 16. CDR3 length equals 17 residues. CDR3 amino acids: CASSFKTSGRGVNEQFF. The DNA of the CDR3 is TGTGCCAGCAGCTTTAAGACTAGCGGTAGGGGTGTAAATGAGCAGTTCTTC.

In this sample, this clonotype turned up many times. The chain recombines TRBV5-5 with TRBJ2-7; D could derive from TRBD1 or TRBD2 (6 bases each). The CDR3 is 14 amino acids. V lost 3 bases and J 3 bases, leaving 13 bases between the germline ends. Germline V gene lookup returns CDR1 SGHKS and CDR2 YYEKEE (reference sequence). The DNA of the CDR3 is TGTGCCAGCAGCTGGGGTGGGGGGCTCTACGAGCAGTACTTC. Protein: CASSWGGGLYEQYF. The entire variable domain, with the rest obtained from reference TRBV5-5 and TRBJ2-7, is as follows: DAGVTQSPTHLIKTRGQQVTLRCSPISGHKSVSWYQQVLGQGPQFIFQYYEKEERGRGNFPDRFSARQFPNYSSELNVNALLLGDSALYLCASSWGGGLYEQYFGPGTRLTVT.

In this sample, this clonotype turned up many times. The chain has TRBV19 and TRBJ1-1, with TRBD1 matching 7 bases. CDR3 length: 16 amino acids. Per germline, CDR1 LNHDA and CDR2 SQIVND (reference sequence). V dropped 2 bases and J dropped 7; count of bases not matched to a gene: 13. The CDR3 DNA follows: TGTGCCAGTAGTATACGGACAGGCTTAAGAATGGGTGAAGCTTTCTTT. Amino acid sequence: CASSIRTGLRMGEAFF.

This clonotype came up many times. V is TRBV6-5 and J is TRBJ2-1; tentative D call: TRBD2 (5 bases). V lost 0 bases, J lost 0 bases, and 15 bases lay in between. CDR1 and CDR2 from the germline V gene are MNHEY and SVGAGI. The CDR3 length is 18 residues. The DNA for the CDR3 is TGTGCCAGCAGTTACTCGAGGCCTGGAGGAAGCTCCTACAATGAGCAGTTCTTC. As protein: CASSYSRPGGSSYNEQFF.

This clonotype has at least ten counts. This chain uses TRBV12-3 or TRBV12-4 with TRBJ2-1; D is undetermined. The germline V and J ends were trimmed by 3 bases and 6 bases, with 6 bases remaining between them. This CDR3 region has 12 residues. The DNA for the CDR3 is TGTGCCAGCAGTTTTGGCGCCAATGAGCAGTTCTTC. It yields the protein CASSFGANEQFF.

Concerning this clonotype itself: The germline gene is not matched at one end of the junction; a read error may be the cause. This rearrangement joins TRBV7-2 to TRBJ2-3; D not resolved. The CDR3 consists of 12 residues. CDR1 and CDR2 (germline): SGHTA, FQGNSA. DNA for the CDR3: TGTGCCAGCACCTTAAACGAGAGAACGCAGTATTTT. Its translation: CASTLNERTQYF.

This clonotype was seen more than once but under ten times. The CDR3: CASSYSSGTPKNIQYF. In DNA form, the CDR3 reads TGTGCCAGCAGTTACTCGTCCGGGACACCTAAAAACATTCAGTACTTC. The chain carries TRBV6-2 or TRBV6-3 and TRBJ2-4, with D perhaps matching TRBD1 (6 bases). The CDR3 covers 16 residues. The V gene lost 0 bases and the J gene lost 4 bases, with 13 bases spanning the gap. In germline, CDR1 is MNHEY, CDR2 SVGEGT.

Ten or more counts support this clonotype. The chain is built from TRBV20-1 and TRBJ2-1; D unclear. Trimming stripped 6 bases from V and 4 bases from J, with 16 bases between. The CDR3 is 14 amino acids. Germline V gene lookup returns CDR1 DFQATT and CDR2 SNEGSKA (reference sequence). The CDR3 spells CSALIGVGYNEQFF. CDR3 bases: TGCAGTGCCCTTATTGGGGTGGGATACAATGAGCAGTTCTTC.

A word on this clonotype: A much larger clone lies a single base off, so this may be a read error. This chain joins TRBV2 and TRBJ2-7; 10 bases match TRBD2. Germline CDR1 reads SNHLY; CDR2 reads FYNNEI. The CDR3 runs 11 residues. The chain's CDR3 is CPSQRGGEQYF. In DNA form, the CDR3 reads TGTCCCAGCCAGCGGGGGGGCGAGCAGTACTTC.

This clonotype came up many times. The chain carries TRBV12-5 and TRBJ1-3; D remains unclear. Trimming left V 3 bases short and J 9 bases short, with 12 bases between. The CDR3 totals 13 residues. The V gene's germline CDR1 is LGHNT and CDR2 FRNRAP. CDR3 residues: CASGFPATGTIYF. The CDR3 nucleotides are TGTGCTAGTGGTTTCCCAGCTACGGGCACCATATATTTT.

This clonotype was picked up many times. The gene calls are TRBV29-1 and TRBJ1-2; unclear D gene. The CDR3 contains 11 residues. Germline assignment: CDR1 SQVTM and CDR2 ANQGSEA. Trimming stripped 6 bases from V and 1 base from J, with 6 bases between. The CDR3 coding sequence is TGCAGCGTGCGCCTTAACTATGGCTACACCTTC. Its translation is CSVRLNYGYTF.

This clonotype has ten or more counts. The J gene is TRBJ2-3, the V gene TRBV30; D possibly matches TRBD1 or TRBD2 (5 bases each). Germline CDR1 and CDR2: GTSNPN and SVGIG (reference sequence). Trimming cost V 3 bases and J 4 bases, with 5 bases left between them. This CDR3 region has 11 residues. The CDR3 bases are TGTGCCTGGAGGGGACCAGATACGCAGTATTTT. This gives the protein CAWRGPDTQYF.

This clonotype was detected ten times or more. The V and J genes are TRBV7-9 and TRBJ2-2, with D hard to call. The V and J ends lost 5 bases and 6 bases respectively, with 10 bases between them. From germline, CDR1 is SEHNR and CDR2 FQNEAQ (reference sequence). The CDR3 is made up of 13 amino acids. CDR3 nucleotides: TGTGCCAGCAGCGCACGGCCGGCCGGGGAGCTGTTTTTT. Amino acid sequence: CASSARPAGELFF.

In its sample, this clonotype was seen many times. The chain couples TRBV12-3 or TRBV12-4 to TRBJ2-4; D may be TRBD2 (6 bases). V was clipped by 7 bases and J by 9 bases, with 22 bases between them. The CDR3 covers 15 residues. CDR3: CASTEWGDPTRIQYF. The CDR3 DNA is TGTGCCAGCACCGAGTGGGGGGATCCTACCCGCATTCAGTACTTC.

This clonotype has ten or more counts. This rearrangement joins TRBV6-2 or TRBV6-3 to TRBJ1-1, with 8 positions matching TRBD1. The CDR3 has 14 residues. Trimming took 6 bases from V and 5 from J; bases not matched to a gene: 8. Germline loops: CDR1 MNHEY, CDR2 SVGEGT. In DNA form, the CDR3 reads TGTGCCAGCAGGCGTTCAGGGGGCCGGACTGAAGCTTTCTTT. It encodes CASRRSGGRTEAFF.

This clonotype appeared many times. The chain has TRBV6-1 and TRBJ1-5; no clear D. The ends were cut back, 3 bases at V and 11 bases at J, with 8 bases in the middle. The CDR3 has 11 amino acids. CDR1 is MNHNS and CDR2 is SASEGT in the germline V gene. The CDR3 spells CASSDGGSQHF. DNA for the CDR3: TGTGCCAGCAGTGACGGAGGTTCCCAGCATTTT.

This clonotype was seen at least ten times. This sequence joins TRBV4-2 and TRBJ2-1; D tentatively fits TRBD1 or TRBD2 (5 bases each). The V gene's germline CDR1 is LGHNA and CDR2 YNFKEQ. Trimming removed 0 bases at V and 6 bases at J, with 21 bases between. The CDR3 has 18 residues. CDR3 amino acids: CASSQEALGGVRRNEQFF. In DNA form, the CDR3 reads TGTGCCAGCAGCCAAGAGGCCCTTGGGGGAGTGCGACGCAATGAGCAGTTCTTC.

This clonotype was seen ten or more times. This rearrangement joins TRBV5-1 to TRBJ1-1; D is ambiguous. Looked up from germline, CDR1 is SGHRS and CDR2 is YFSETQ. V was shortened by 0 bases and J by 6 bases, with 12 bases between the two germline ends. This CDR3 spans 14 amino acids. For the CDR3, the DNA is TGCGCCAGCAGCTTGGGATCTGTCATTGCTGAAGCTTTCTTT. Its protein is CASSLGSVIAEAFF. Supplemented by reference TRBV5-1 and TRBJ1-1, the full variable domain reads KAGVTQTPRYLIKTRGQQVTLSCSPISGHRSVSWYQQTPGQGLQFLFEYFSETQRNKGNFPGRFSGRQFSNSRSEMNVSTLELGDSALYLCASSLGSVIAEAFFGQGTRLTVV.

This chain joins TRBV9 and TRBJ2-5, with 10 bases fitting TRBD2. V was clipped by 0 bases and J by 5 bases; unmatched bases: 10. The CDR3 is made up of 17 amino acids. The V gene's germline CDR1 is SGDLS and CDR2 YYNGEE. The CDR3: CASSVESGGGLAETQYF. DNA of the CDR3: TGTGCCAGCAGCGTAGAATCCGGGGGGGGACTAGCGGAGACCCAGTACTTC.

Only a few counts were recorded for this clonotype. The genes are TRBV6-5 and TRBJ2-5, with 7 bases identical to TRBD2. The CDR3 runs 17 residues. Trimming removed 7 bases from V and 1 base from J; junction bases left unmatched: 15. Germline CDR1 reads MNHEY; CDR2 reads SVGAGI. The CDR3 spells CASIRRWTRGGQETQYF. CDR3 nucleotides: TGTGCCAGCATTCGAAGATGGACTAGAGGAGGCCAAGAGACCCAGTACTTC.